A single sample is the source of the 30 T cell receptor beta chains below, sequenced in a study of regulatory T cells in long-lasting Graves disease. Assembly of TCR beta libraries relied on iRepertoire HTBI primers together with Arm-PCR of CDR3 regions. TCRdb reprocessed the multiplex PCR reads with MiXCR, giving one entry per CDR3 protein. This sample has hundreds of thousands of distinct CDR3 sequences, with 16% found just once. Specified time point: newly diagnosed GD, antithyroid drugs for less than 3 months. PBMC RNA was the source of the TCR library. The same data also contributed to another study, on T cells in Graves' hyperthyroidism and ophthalmopathy.

The specimen comprised peripheral blood mononuclear cells (PBMCs), sampled at new diagnosis, from a patient treated with antithyroid drugs. The source of these receptors is a woman in her 30s with Graves disease.

Concerning this clonotype: This sequence is one base from a far larger clone and is likely a read error. The V call is TRBV27, the J call TRBJ1-1; D may be TRBD1 (5 bases). The CDR3 has 13 residues. Germline CDR1 is MNHEY and CDR2 is SMNVEV (reference sequence). The ends were cut back, 5 bases at V and 3 bases at J, with 10 bases in the middle. CDR3 in DNA: TGTGCCAGCAGTACGGGGGTGGACACTGAAGCTTTCTTT. Its protein product is CASSTGVDTEAFF.

The V gene is TRBV5-1, the J gene TRBJ2-3; 12 bases are shared with TRBD2. Per germline, CDR1 SGHRS and CDR2 YFSETQ. V trimming: 0 bases; J trimming: 7 bases; junction bases outside the gene matches: 3. CDR3 length: 15 amino acids. DNA of the CDR3: TGCGCCAGCAGCTTGGAACTAGCGGGAGGAAATACGCAGTATTTT. Amino acids: CASSLELAGGNTQYF.

In this sample, this clonotype turned up many times. The chain recombines TRBV3-1 with TRBJ2-1; the D is unclear. The V gene lost 2 bases and the J gene lost 8 bases, with 7 bases spanning the gap. The CDR3 runs to 12 residues. Germline loops: CDR1 LGHDT, CDR2 YNNKEL (reference sequence). The CDR3 loop is CASSQLTDEQFF. The CDR3 DNA reads TGTGCCAGCAGCCAACTCACGGATGAGCAGTTCTTC.

The sample holds a few counts of this clonotype. This chain joins TRBV11-2 and TRBJ2-5; the D is unclear. Trimming took 4 bases from V and 5 from J, leaving 17 bases between them. The V gene's germline CDR1 is SGHAT and CDR2 FQNNGV. The CDR3 covers 15 residues. The CDR3 protein is CASSSSSLNGETQYF. CDR3 DNA sequence: TGTGCCAGCAGCTCAAGTTCATTAAACGGGGAGACCCAGTACTTC.

This chain links TRBV24-1 with TRBJ2-3; TRBD2 matches at 10 bases. Germline CDR1 reads KGHDR; CDR2 reads SFDVKD. The junction had 12 bases not matched to a gene; V was cut back by 3 bases and J by 10 bases. The CDR3 length is 16 residues. This chain's CDR3 is CATSDPLAGAFGAQYF. CDR3 bases: TGTGCCACCAGTGATCCCCTAGCGGGAGCTTTCGGTGCGCAGTATTTT.

This clonotype came up a few times. The CDR3, as DNA: TGTGCCAGCAGTTACTCGGTGGGGGGCTCCTACGAGCAGTACTTC. This sequence encodes CASSYSVGGSYEQYF. The V and J genes are TRBV6-2 or TRBV6-3 and TRBJ2-7, with D possibly matching TRBD2 (6 bases). Trimming stripped 0 bases from V and 0 bases from J, with 9 bases between. The CDR3 extends over 15 amino acids. Germline CDR1 is MNHEY and CDR2 is SVGEGT.

This clonotype was found many times. The genes are TRBV27 and TRBJ1-2; TRBD1 might be the D (6 bases). Deletions cut 6 bases from V and 5 bases from J, with 16 bases between. The CDR3 contains 14 residues. Germline lookup yields CDR1 MNHEY and CDR2 SMNVEV (reference sequence). The CDR3 here is CASSTRGGQYGYTF. The CDR3 region has the DNA TGTGCCAGCAGCACAAGAGGGGGGCAATATGGCTACACCTTC.

Note on this clonotype: A read error may produce the germline difference seen at one junction end. This sequence joins TRBV24-1 and TRBJ2-1; D not resolved. CDR1 and CDR2 from the germline V gene are KGHDR and SFDVKD. The CDR3 sequence is 15 residues long. CDR3: CAASDMSRSYNEQFF. DNA for the CDR3: TGTGCCGCCAGTGATATGTCCCGCTCCTACAATGAGCAGTTCTTC.

Concerning this clonotype itself: Being one base from a much bigger clone, this may be a read error. The rearrangement links TRBV27 to TRBJ1-2; D gene unclear. The CDR3 is 13 residues long. The germline V gene has CDR1 MNHEY and CDR2 SMNVEV (reference sequence). CDR3 DNA sequence: TGTACCAGCATGGGCCTTGGGCCATATGGCTACACCTTC. Protein: CTSMGLGPYGYTF.

This clonotype was counted at least ten times. The chain joins TRBV20-1 to TRBJ2-5; the match to TRBD2 covers 9 bases. The CDR3 is made up of 15 amino acids. Germline V gene lookup returns CDR1 DFQATT and CDR2 SNEGSKA (reference sequence). V lost 2 bases and J lost 2; bases outside the gene matches: 6. The CDR3 protein is CSARTLAGLQETQYF. The CDR3 DNA follows: TGCAGTGCTAGAACCCTAGCGGGACTGCAAGAGACCCAGTACTTC.

V gene TRBV19 combines with J gene TRBJ2-7; D is tentatively TRBD1 or TRBD2 (5 bases each). Trimming stripped 6 bases from V and 2 bases from J, with 11 bases between. CDR1 is LNHDA and CDR2 is SQIVND in the germline V gene (reference sequence). The CDR3 is 13 amino acids. CDR3 nucleotides: TGTGCCAGTAGACGGGACGGTACCTACGAGCAGTACTTC. It codes for CASRRDGTYEQYF.

This clonotype was seen a handful of times. The chain combines TRBV15 with TRBJ2-1; D is ambiguous. Germline V gives CDR1 LNHNV, CDR2 YYDKDF (reference sequence). The CDR3 extends over 13 amino acids. The germline V and J ends were trimmed by 5 bases and 4 bases, with 9 bases remaining between them. CDR3 sequence reads: CATSAQTYNEQFF. The DNA for the CDR3 is TGTGCCACCAGCGCACAGACTTACAATGAGCAGTTCTTC.

The chain combines TRBV7-8 with TRBJ1-5; possibly TRBD1 for D (5 bases). The CDR3 spans 18 residues. Trimming stripped 5 bases from V and 0 bases from J, with 20 bases between. Germline V gene sequence: CDR1 SGHVS, CDR2 FQNEAQ. In DNA, the CDR3 is TGTGCCAGCAGCCCCCTGCCCCAGGGAGATTATAGCAATCAGCCCCAGCATTTT. Its protein product is CASSPLPQGDYSNQPQHF.

The J gene is TRBJ1-1, the V gene TRBV20-1, with D perhaps TRBD1 (6 bases). V was shortened by 5 bases and J by 5 bases, with 18 bases between the two germline ends. The CDR3 runs 14 residues. Germline V gene lookup returns CDR1 DFQATT and CDR2 SNEGSKA (reference sequence). This CDR3 is CSAQPHTGRTEAFF. In DNA, the CDR3 is TGCAGTGCTCAACCCCACACAGGGAGGACTGAAGCTTTCTTT.

The chain carries TRBV20-1 and TRBJ1-4, with D hard to call. V dropped 5 bases and J dropped 8 bases, with 12 bases sitting between them. CDR3 length: 12 residues. Germline loops: CDR1 DFQATT, CDR2 SNEGSKA (reference sequence). CDR3 loop: CSARRGREKLFF. The CDR3 bases are TGCAGTGCTCGGCGGGGTAGAGAAAAACTGTTTTTT.

The chain carries TRBV13 and TRBJ2-7, with D maybe TRBD2 (5 bases). The germline V and J ends were trimmed by 4 bases and 7 bases, with 20 bases remaining between them. There are 15 residues in the CDR3. CDR1 and CDR2 from the germline V gene are PRHDT and FYEKMQ (reference sequence). CDR3 in DNA: TGTGCCAGCAGCTCCCCCATCGGGCCGACGGGAGAGCAGTACTTC. This translates into CASSSPIGPTGEQYF.

In its sample, this clonotype was seen many times. This sequence joins TRBV28 and TRBJ2-2; D ambiguous. The CDR3 loop spans 12 amino acids. In germline, CDR1 is MDHEN, CDR2 SYDVKM. Trimming shortened V by 1 base and J by 4 bases, and 1 base separated the two germline ends. Here the CDR3 DNA reads TGTGCCAGCAGTTTATCCACCGGGGAGCTGTTTTTT. Protein sequence: CASSLSTGELFF.

The chain couples TRBV7-9 to TRBJ2-7; the match to TRBD1 covers 7 bases. The CDR3 totals 12 residues. V dropped 5 bases and J dropped 12; count of bases not matched to a gene: 10. Germline V CDR1 and CDR2: SEHNR, FQNEAQ (reference sequence). This chain's CDR3 is CASSQTGPTPYF. CDR3 nucleotide sequence: TGTGCCAGCAGCCAGACAGGGCCGACCCCGTACTTC.

Many counts were recorded for this clonotype. The CDR3 reads CASSFVVLAGFDEQFF. The CDR3, as DNA: TGTGCCAGCAGTTTCGTCGTCCTAGCGGGCTTCGATGAGCAGTTCTTC. The V and J genes are TRBV28 and TRBJ2-1; 8 bases line up with TRBD2. CDR1 is MDHEN and CDR2 is SYDVKM in the germline V gene. The trim removed 3 bases at V and 8 bases at J, leaving 12 bases unmatched. This CDR3 is 16 amino acids long.

Only a few counts were recorded for this clonotype. The rearrangement uses TRBV19 and TRBJ2-2, with 9 bases fitting TRBD2. The CDR3 spans 16 residues. Germline-derived CDR1 and CDR2 are LNHDA and SQIVND (reference sequence). V dropped 9 bases and J dropped 0; count of bases not matched to a gene: 8. In DNA form, the CDR3 reads TGTGCCAGCAAGAAAGCGGGGGGCCCGAACACCGGGGAGCTGTTTTTT. Its translation is CASKKAGGPNTGELFF.

At least ten counts were recorded for this clonotype. The chain is built from TRBV28 and TRBJ2-5, with TRBD2 matching over 12 bases. CDR1 and CDR2 from the germline V gene are MDHEN and SYDVKM. The length of the CDR3 is 14 residues. The junction had 5 bases not matched to a gene; V was cut back by 7 bases and J by 5 bases. The CDR3 sequence is CASTTSGRRETQYF. CDR3 nucleotides: TGTGCCAGCACCACTAGCGGGAGGAGGGAGACCCAGTACTTC.

Ten or more counts support this clonotype. V gene TRBV3-1 combines with J gene TRBJ1-1; D not certain. This CDR3 spans 13 amino acids. V gave up 6 bases and J gave up 4 bases, with 12 bases separating them. Germline V CDR1 and CDR2: LGHDT, YNNKEL (reference sequence). CDR3 in DNA: TGTGCCAGCAGACTGGCCGGCGGCACTGAAGCTTTCTTT. The encoded protein is CASRLAGGTEAFF.

This clonotype has at least ten counts. V is TRBV28 and J is TRBJ2-7; 7 bases match TRBD1. Trimming cost V 5 bases and J 4 bases; bases outside gene matches: 8. Looked up from germline, CDR1 is MDHEN and CDR2 is SYDVKM. The CDR3 totals 14 residues. The CDR3 coding sequence is TGTGCCAGCAGTGGACGGGACAGTTTTTACGAGCAGTACTTC. It yields the protein CASSGRDSFYEQYF. The full variable domain, rest sourced from reference TRBV28 and TRBJ2-7, is DVKVTQSSRYLVKRTGEKVFLECVQDMDHENMFWYRQDPGLGLRLIYFSYDVKMKEKGDIPEGYSVSREKKERFSLILESASTNQTSMYLCASSGRDSFYEQYFGPGTRLTVT.

Many counts were recorded for this clonotype. This chain links TRBV2 with TRBJ1-6, with D uncertain. From germline, CDR1 is SNHLY and CDR2 FYNNEI. The CDR3 loop spans 13 amino acids. Trimming pared 10 bases from V and 0 bases from J, leaving 7 bases between. The CDR3 nucleotides are TGTGCCAACTCCATCTCCTATAATTCACCCCTCCACTTT. Protein product: CANSISYNSPLHF.

This CDR3 reads CASSLGADGHTQYF. CDR3 nucleotide sequence: TGTGCCAGCAGCTTGGGAGCAGACGGGCATACGCAGTATTTT. The chain links TRBV5-8 to TRBJ2-3; D is ambiguous. The CDR3 runs to 14 residues. Per the germline V gene, CDR1 is SGHTS and CDR2 is YDEGEE. V was shortened by 0 bases and J by 7 bases, with 12 bases between the two germline ends.

This clonotype was seen ten or more times. The V and J genes are TRBV15 and TRBJ1-2; no reliable D call. Germline V gene data show CDR1 as LNHNV and CDR2 as YYDKDF (reference sequence). This CDR3 has 18 residues. Trimming removed 0 bases from V and 4 bases from J, with 21 bases in between. CDR3 bases: TGTGCCACCAGCAGAGATCTAAGCGGACTTCTGCCTCCCTATGGCTACACCTTC. It encodes CATSRDLSGLLPPYGYTF.

There are many counts of this clonotype. The chain uses TRBV2 and TRBJ2-2; D unresolved. Between the trimmed V and J ends, which lost 6 bases and 5 bases, there was a span of 1 base. Germline values: CDR1 SNHLY, CDR2 FYNNEI. The CDR3 loop spans 10 amino acids. The CDR3 sequence: CASRTGELFF. In DNA form, the CDR3 reads TGTGCCAGCAGAACCGGGGAGCTGTTTTTT.

This clonotype was counted at least ten times. The chain joins TRBV12-3 or TRBV12-4 to TRBJ1-2; 8 nucleotides line up with TRBD1. The CDR3 sequence is 16 residues long. After removal of 6 bases from V and 4 bases from J, the junction contained 13 bases not matched to a gene. The CDR3 nucleotides are TGTGCCAGCAGGCGGGGACAGGCCCTAACTAGCTATGGCTACACCTTC. Translating gives CASRRGQALTSYGYTF.

The CDR3 sequence is CSADQGAQDEKLFF. The CDR3 DNA reads as TGCAGTGCGGATCAGGGGGCGCAGGATGAAAAACTGTTTTTT. The V and J genes are TRBV20-1 and TRBJ1-4; 8 bases match TRBD1. J gave up 6 bases and V 6 bases, and 9 bases lay outside the gene matches. This CDR3 has 14 amino acids. Germline V lookup: CDR1 DFQATT, CDR2 SNEGSKA (reference sequence).

This clonotype was picked up many times. This chain uses TRBV7-2 with TRBJ1-2; D remains unclear. This CDR3 is built from 17 residues. The V gene lost 5 bases and the J gene lost 2 bases, with 21 bases spanning the gap. Per the germline V gene, CDR1 is SGHTA and CDR2 is FQGNSA. This CDR3 reads CASSAMGGTPPNYGYTF. In nucleotides, the CDR3 is TGTGCCAGCAGCGCAATGGGCGGAACCCCCCCGAACTATGGCTACACCTTC.